Following are 29 T cell receptor beta chains from one sample sequenced in a study of a mutant IDH1 vaccine in newly diagnosed glioma. The time point is: week 47, end of study. Each dose of the vaccine consisted of 300 ug of mutant IDH1 20-mer peptide, with topical imiquimod. Generated by immunoSEQ multiplex PCR, the TCRdb table keeps only in-frame clones and is missing some. The sample has more than 50,000 clones, around three fifths seen once. Antigens of these TCRs are unknown. The specimen was peripheral blood mononuclear cells (PBMCs), collected from a glioma patient whose treatment included an IDH1 peptide vaccine. Every receptor here comes from a man aged 40-49 years with glioma. Some clones in this sample may be carry-over from other donors' samples.

J is TRBJ2-4 and V is TRBV21-1; the table names TRBD2, a call not compared with the DNA. TRBV21-1 constitutes a pseudogene. The CDR3 is made up of 16 amino acids. The CDR3 DNA reads as TGTGCCAGCAGCAAAAAGCGGGGGGGCGCCAAAAACATTCAGTACTTC. It codes for CASSKKRGGAKNIQYF.

This chain uses TRBV6-1 with TRBJ2-5; TRBD1 is a possible D gene (6 bases). The CDR3 consists of 15 residues. Per the germline V gene, CDR1 is MNHNS and CDR2 is SASEGT. The V and J ends lost 3 bases and 2 bases respectively, with 13 bases between them. Here the CDR3 DNA reads TGTGCCAGCAGTGATTTCAGGGGTAATCAAGAGACCCAGTACTTC. Its protein is CASSDFRGNQETQYF.

The table lists this clone with a few counts. The genes are TRBV30 and TRBJ2-3, with 15 bases aligning to TRBD2. Germline CDR1 reads GTSNPN; CDR2 reads SVGIG (reference sequence). This CDR3 comprises 15 residues. V lost 5 bases and J lost 2; bases outside the gene matches: 2. The CDR3 sequence is CAWGTSGGITDTQYF. CDR3 nucleotides: TGTGCCTGGGGGACTAGCGGGGGGATCACAGATACGCAGTATTTT. Supplemented by reference TRBV30 and TRBJ2-3, the full variable domain reads SQTIHQWPATLVQPVGSPLSLECTVEGTSNPNLYWYRQAAGRGLQLLFYSVGIGQISSEVPQNLSASRPQDRQFILSSKKLLLSDSGFYLCAWGTSGGITDTQYFGPGTRLTVL.

The chain couples TRBV9 to TRBJ1-3; tentative D call: TRBD1 (5 bases). There are 14 residues in the CDR3. Germline CDR1 and CDR2: SGDLS and YYNGEE. Deletions cut 3 bases from V and 4 bases from J, with 11 bases between. The CDR3 nucleotides read TGTGCCAGCAGCGAGCAGGGATCGGGAAACACCATATATTTT. Its translation is CASSEQGSGNTIYF.

V is TRBV4-1 and J is TRBJ2-1; tentative D call: TRBD2 (5 bases). V lost 0 bases and J lost 8, with 11 bases in between. This CDR3 spans 14 amino acids. CDR1 and CDR2 (germline): MGHRA, YSYEKL. This CDR3 reads CASSQDGSLDEQFF. The CDR3 DNA is TGCGCCAGCAGCCAAGATGGGAGCCTCGATGAGCAGTTCTTC.

The chain joins TRBV6-1 to TRBJ1-2, with D unresolved. Germline assignment: CDR1 MNHNS and CDR2 SASEGT. The CDR3 spans 15 residues. Between the trimmed V and J ends, which lost 2 bases and 0 bases, there was a span of 10 bases. CDR3: CASSESVGTNYGYTF. In DNA, the CDR3 is TGTGCCAGCAGTGAATCCGTAGGGACTAACTATGGCTACACCTTC.

V and J are TRBV6-1 and TRBJ1-5; D unresolved. The germline V and J ends were trimmed by 8 bases and 6 bases, with 14 bases remaining between them. The germline CDR1 and CDR2 sequences are MNHNS and SASEGT. CDR3 length: 13 residues. For the CDR3, the DNA is TGTGCCAGCGGAGATAGGGTCGGTCAGCCCCAGCATTTT. It encodes CASGDRVGQPQHF.

This chain joins TRBV19 and TRBJ1-5; the D gene is possibly TRBD1 (5 bases). Trimming left V 4 bases short and J 3 bases short, with 13 bases between. The CDR3 has 15 residues. Looked up from germline, CDR1 is LNHDA and CDR2 is SQIVND (reference sequence). Here the CDR3 reads CASSNIRVANQPQHF. Written as DNA, the CDR3 is TGTGCCAGTAGTAACATCAGGGTAGCCAATCAGCCCCAGCATTTT.

The chain combines TRBV6-4 with TRBJ2-2; 7 bases line up with TRBD1. The V and J ends lost 0 bases and 1 base, in that order; junction bases with no gene match: 14. Germline CDR1 is MRHNA and CDR2 is SNTAGT. The CDR3 has 20 amino acids. CDR3 residues: CASSDSPGLARTGNTGELFF. CDR3 DNA sequence: TGTGCCAGCAGTGACTCCCCCGGTTTGGCGAGGACAGGGAACACCGGGGAGCTGTTTTTT.

The rearrangement uses TRBV7-3 and TRBJ2-3, with TRBD2 identical over 11 bases. V shed 5 bases, J shed 6 bases, and the junction held 4 bases outside the gene matches. The CDR3 has 14 amino acids. The germline V gene has CDR1 SGHTA and CDR2 FQGTGA. For the CDR3, the DNA is TGTGCCAGCAGCCTAGCGGGGGGTTATGATACGCAGTATTTT. Residues: CASSLAGGYDTQYF. The entire variable domain, with the rest obtained from reference TRBV7-3 and TRBJ2-3, is as follows: GAGVSQTPSNKVTEKGKYVELRCDPISGHTALYWYRQSLGQGPEFLIYFQGTGAADDSGLPNDRFFAVRPEGSVSTLKIQRTERGDSAVYLCASSLAGGYDTQYFGPGTRLTVL.

This chain connects TRBV10-3 to TRBJ2-3, with TRBD1 identical over 8 bases. J gave up 9 bases and V 5 bases, and 4 bases lay outside the gene matches. Germline V gives CDR1 ENHRY, CDR2 SYGVKD. This CDR3 comprises 12 residues. The CDR3 is CAISPTGGTQYF. As DNA, the CDR3 is TGTGCCATCAGTCCTACAGGGGGGACGCAGTATTTT.

This clone was detected only a few times. The J gene is TRBJ1-2, the V gene TRBV15, with 11 nucleotides matching TRBD1. This CDR3 is built from 16 residues. V was pared by 1 base and J by 4 bases, with 5 bases of the junction left unmatched. CDR1 and CDR2 (germline): LNHNV, YYDKDF (reference sequence). In nucleotides, the CDR3 is TGTGCCACCAGCAGAGGAGGGACAGGGGGAGTCTATGGCTACACCTTC. It codes for CATSRGGTGGVYGYTF.

A few counts support this clone. This chain links TRBV4-1 with TRBJ1-6, with unresolved D. This CDR3 spans 14 amino acids. Deletions cut 0 bases from V and 10 bases from J, with 10 bases between. Germline CDR1 MGHRA, CDR2 YSYEKL. The CDR3 coding sequence is TGCGCCAGCAGCCAAGATTGGCCTGGGTCACCCCTCCACTTT. The encoded protein is CASSQDWPGSPLHF.

For the CDR3, the DNA is TGTGCCAGCAGTGGACTTGGGAGCGGGAGGAACAATGAGCAGTTCTTC. Its translation is CASSGLGSGRNNEQFF. The V gene is TRBV25-1, the J gene TRBJ2-1, with 9 bases fitting TRBD2. This CDR3 is built from 16 residues. Looked up from germline, CDR1 is MGHDK and CDR2 is SYGVNS. V was clipped by 4 bases and J by 5 bases; unmatched bases: 9.

V is TRBV19 and J is TRBJ1-4; D perhaps matches TRBD1 (5 bases). CDR3 length: 15 amino acids. Trimming cost V 6 bases and J 0 bases, with 11 bases left between them. Germline V gene sequence: CDR1 LNHDA, CDR2 SQIVND (reference sequence). The CDR3 is CASRAGLSTNEKLFF. The CDR3 DNA is TGTGCCAGTAGGGCAGGGCTCTCAACTAATGAAAAACTGTTTTTT.

V is TRBV14 and J is TRBJ1-2; 7 positions agree with TRBD1. V was clipped by 1 base and J by 4 bases; unmatched bases: 12. The CDR3 extends over 17 amino acids. Germline lookup yields CDR1 SGHDN and CDR2 FVKESK. The CDR3 DNA follows: TGTGCCAGCAGCCAAGGCTCCCCGGACAGGCTACTCTATGGCTACACCTTC. Amino acid sequence: CASSQGSPDRLLYGYTF.

The chain joins TRBV7-9 to TRBJ1-2, with D unresolved. CDR1 and CDR2 from the germline V gene are SEHNR and FQNEAQ (reference sequence). The CDR3 length is 13 residues. With 2 bases removed from V and 5 bases from J, the gap between germline ends came to 9 bases. This CDR3 reads CASSLNSLYGYTF. As DNA, the CDR3 is TGTGCCAGCAGCTTAAACAGCCTATATGGCTACACCTTC.

This clone was picked up a small number of times. V is TRBV7-9 and J is TRBJ2-3; 7 nucleotides agree with TRBD1. The germline CDR1 and CDR2 sequences are SEHNR and FQNEAQ (reference sequence). The J segment lost 1 base and the V segment lost 5 bases, leaving 12 bases of the junction unmatched. The CDR3 has 17 amino acids. Here the CDR3 DNA reads TGTGCCAGCAGCCCTGGAGCGACAGGGAGCCGCACAGATACGCAGTATTTT. It is translated as CASSPGATGSRTDTQYF.

The chain uses TRBV11-3 and TRBJ2-1; TRBD2 matches 11 bases. J gave up 6 bases and V 6 bases, and 7 bases lay outside the gene matches. The germline V gene encodes CDR1 SGHNT and CDR2 YENEEA. The CDR3 runs to 15 residues. CDR3 nucleotide sequence: TGTGCCAGCAGTGCCCCTAGCGGGGGGCCCAATGAGCAGTTCTTC. Translation gives CASSAPSGGPNEQFF.

The chain is built from TRBV6-4 and TRBJ2-3; D gene uncertain. Germline CDR1 reads MRHNA; CDR2 reads SNTAGT. The CDR3 is made up of 12 amino acids. V lost 3 bases to trimming and J lost 2 bases, with 3 bases between them. DNA for the CDR3: TGTGCCAGCAGTGATCACACAGATACGCAGTATTTT. This encodes CASSDHTDTQYF.

The chain uses TRBV2 and TRBJ1-2; D gene ambiguous. V was shortened by 6 bases and J by 4 bases, with 18 bases between the two germline ends. The CDR3 runs 15 residues. Germline V lookup: CDR1 SNHLY, CDR2 FYNNEI. Written as DNA, the CDR3 is TGTGCCAGCAGAGCCCCCGAGTTTGGGTCCTATGGCTACACCTTC. Translation: CASRAPEFGSYGYTF.

This clone was recorded a few times. The rearrangement links TRBV19 to TRBJ1-4; weak D call: TRBD1 (5 bases). The CDR3 sequence is 16 residues long. V was clipped by 5 bases and J by 2 bases, with 15 bases between them. Germline V gene data show CDR1 as LNHDA and CDR2 as SQIVND (reference sequence). In nucleotides, the CDR3 is TGTGCCAGTAGTCTGGGACGGAAATGGACTAATGAAAAACTGTTTTTT. The encoded protein is CASSLGRKWTNEKLFF.

This chain uses TRBV7-2 with TRBJ2-7; D is perhaps TRBD1 or TRBD2 (5 bases each). Germline lookup yields CDR1 SGHTA and CDR2 FQGNSA. Trimming pared 2 bases from V and 2 bases from J, leaving 13 bases between. CDR3 length equals 15 residues. For the CDR3, the DNA is TGTGCCAGCAGCTTAACCGGGACCGTCGCCTACGAGCAGTACTTC. This encodes CASSLTGTVAYEQYF.

The chain recombines TRBV20-1 with TRBJ1-2; D remains unclear. The CDR3 extends over 10 amino acids. V was shortened by 5 bases and J by 3 bases, with 4 bases between the two germline ends. Looked up from germline, CDR1 is DFQATT and CDR2 is SNEGSKA (reference sequence). The CDR3 DNA reads TGCAGTGCTCGGGACTATGGCTACACCTTC. It specifies CSARDYGYTF.

The V gene is TRBV14, the J gene TRBJ1-1; weak D call: TRBD1 (5 bases). Between the trimmed V and J ends, which lost 7 bases and 1 base, there was a span of 19 bases. Germline CDR1 is SGHDN and CDR2 is FVKESK. The CDR3 length is 16 residues. CDR3 coding DNA: TGTGCCAGCACCCCGGGGGGAGGCGGGGGGAACACTGAAGCTTTCTTT. Translation: CASTPGGGGGNTEAFF.

The chain uses TRBV7-6 and TRBJ2-2, with 13 bases lining up with TRBD2. This CDR3 contains 14 residues. V shed 5 bases and J 8 bases; nucleotides not matched to a gene: 2. Germline assignment: CDR1 SGHVS and CDR2 FNYEAQ. The CDR3 protein is CASSPGLAGGELFF. CDR3 coding DNA: TGTGCCAGCAGCCCGGGACTAGCGGGGGGGGAGCTGTTTTTT. Combining the CDR3 with reference TRBV7-6 and TRBJ2-2 gives the whole variable domain GAGVSQSPRYKVTKRGQDVALRCDPISGHVSLYWYRQALGQGPEFLTYFNYEAQQDKSGLPNDRFSAERPEGSISTLTIQRTEQRDSAMYRCASSPGLAGGELFFGEGSRLTVL.

V and J are TRBV7-6 and TRBJ1-6, with D perhaps matching TRBD1 (5 bases). There are 14 residues in the CDR3. V lost 6 bases and J 9 bases, leaving 15 bases between the germline ends. Germline assignment: CDR1 SGHVS and CDR2 FNYEAQ. The CDR3 DNA is TGTGCCAGCAGTCATAATCTGGGGGGTTCACCCCTCCACTTT. As protein: CASSHNLGGSPLHF.

This clone was observed a handful of times. This chain links TRBV6-6 with TRBJ1-3; D possibly corresponds to TRBD1 (5 bases). The V and J ends lost 4 bases and 2 bases respectively, with 12 bases between them. The V gene's germline CDR1 is MNHNY and CDR2 SVGAGI (reference sequence). The CDR3 runs to 15 residues. This CDR3 reads CASSSWDRTGNTIYF. The CDR3 DNA reads TGTGCCAGCAGTTCCTGGGACCGGACTGGAAACACCATATATTTT.

V and J are TRBV5-5 and TRBJ2-5, with 7 bases matching TRBD2. CDR3 length: 14 amino acids. The junction had 9 bases not matched to a gene; V was cut back by 6 bases and J by 4 bases. Germline assignment: CDR1 SGHKS and CDR2 YYEKEE (reference sequence). The CDR3 reads CASNYWEGGETQYF. The CDR3 DNA reads as TGTGCCAGCAACTACTGGGAGGGCGGAGAGACCCAGTACTTC. The full variable domain, in which reference TRBV5-5 and TRBJ2-5 provide the parts outside the CDR3, is DAGVTQSPTHLIKTRGQQVTLRCSPISGHKSVSWYQQVLGQGPQFIFQYYEKEERGRGNFPDRFSARQFPNYSSELNVNALLLGDSALYLCASNYWEGGETQYFGPGTRLLVL.